This is a list of T cell receptor beta chains from one sample in a study of blood T cell repertoires in COVID-19. Produced via immunoSEQ multiplex PCR; TCRdb's table is partial and in-frame only. The sample has 150,000 to 190,000 clones, approximately 80% seen once. What was sequenced was peripheral blood. Every receptor here comes from a woman between 45 and 60 years old with acute or convalescent COVID-19. Each CDR3 is given with its conserved first and last residue. A D gene is named only where the DNA matches it firmly. Rows give clone size only sometimes, using once, few, many, or a class for an expanded clone.

len	j_gene	v_gene	abundance	d_gene	CDR3nt	CDR3aa
15	TRBJ1-2	TRBV6-5	.	TRBD1	TGTGCCAGCGGGAGGGACAGGGCATATCGGAATGGCTACACCTTC	CASGRDRAYRNGYTF
14	TRBJ2-4	TRBV7-2	.	TRBD1	TGTGCCAGCAGCTCGGGACAGGGGGAGGGCATTCAGTACTTC	CASSSGQGEGIQYF
19	TRBJ2-5	TRBV27	.	TRBD2	TGTGCCAGCAGTCCCCAGTACTGGACTAGCGGGAGTGCCGTCGAGACCCAGTACTTC	CASSPQYWTSGSAVETQYF
15	TRBJ2-3	TRBV2	few	TRBD2	TGTGCCAGCAGTGAGTTTGCGGGGGACACAGATACGCAGTATTTT	CASSEFAGDTDTQYF
14	TRBJ1-6	TRBV5-1	.	.	TGCGCCAGCAGCCTGACGGAGAATAATTCACCCCTCCACTTT	CASSLTENNSPLHF
15	TRBJ2-7	TRBV28	.	TRBD2	TGTGCCAGCAGTCCCGCGGGGGGGCTTTCCTACGAGCAGTACTTC	CASSPAGGLSYEQYF
14	TRBJ2-1	TRBV9	.	TRBD2	TGTGCCAGCAGCGCGGGGGGGCCTATAAATGAGCAGTTCTTC	CASSAGGPINEQFF
18	TRBJ2-1	TRBV7-8	.	.	TGTGCCAGCAGTTTAAGGTCCCCCCCCAGCGGAGTATACAATGAGCAGTTCTTC	CASSLRSPPSGVYNEQFF
16	TRBJ2-1	TRBV2	.	TRBD2	TGTGCCAGCAGTGAACGGGTACTAGCGGGCTACAATGAGCAGTTCTTC	CASSERVLAGYNEQFF
16	TRBJ2-5	TRBV21-1	.	.	TGTGCCAGCAGCCCCCGGGCTGGGACTTACCAAGAGACCCAGTACTTC	CASSPRAGTYQETQYF
14	TRBJ1-1	TRBV4-1	.	TRBD1	TGCGCCAGCAGCAGAGGGACAGGAGACACTGAAGCTTTCTTT	CASSRGTGDTEAFF
13	TRBJ2-5	TRBV2	.	.	TGTGCCAGCAGTGGGACAAGCAAAGAGACCCAGTACTTC	CASSGTSKETQYF
15	TRBJ1-5	TRBV9	.	TRBD1	TGTGCCAGCAGCGCTACAGGGGGCTTTCATCAGCCCCAGCATTTT	CASSATGGFHQPQHF
18	TRBJ2-7	TRBV4-1	.	TRBD2	TGCGCCAGCAGCCAAGATGTTACTAGCGGCCTGGTGGGGTACGAGCAGTACTTC	CASSQDVTSGLVGYEQYF
13	TRBJ2-7	TRBV7-9	few	.	TGTGCCAGCAGCCATGGAGCTAGCTCGGTGCAGTACTTC	CASSHGASSVQYF
14	TRBJ1-1	TRBV6-5	once	.	TGTGCCAGCAGTTCCCCCGGAGTGAACACTGAAGCTTTCTTT	CASSSPGVNTEAFF
15	TRBJ2-7	TRBV5-4	once	TRBD2	TGTGCCAGCAGCTTGGTAGCGGGAGTTCCCCACGAGCAGTACTTC	CASSLVAGVPHEQYF
13	TRBJ2-7	TRBV5-6	many	.	TGTGCCAGCAGCTTCCTAGGGAGCTACGAGCAGTACTTC	CASSFLGSYEQYF
16	TRBJ1-3	TRBV18	.	.	TGTGCCAGCTCACCGTCCCGGACACCCACTGGAAACACCATATATTTT	CASSPSRTPTGNTIYF
15	TRBJ1-2	TRBV3-1/TRBV3-2	.	.	TGTGCCAGCAGCCCGACCCGACGGAGTAACTATGGCTACACCTTC	CASSPTRRSNYGYTF
14	TRBJ2-7	TRBV21-1	.	.	TGTGCCAGCAGCAAAGGGGACAGGGTCTACGAGCAGTACTTC	CASSKGDRVYEQYF
13	TRBJ2-3	TRBV24-1	.	.	TGTGCCACCAGTGATCCATCCACAGATACGCAGTATTTT	CATSDPSTDTQYF
18	TRBJ2-3	TRBV28	.	.	TGTGCCAGCAGTTCCCCCCACGTGACAGAGGAATTCACAGATACGCAGTATTTT	CASSSPHVTEEFTDTQYF
13	TRBJ2-5	TRBV7-3	.	.	TGTGCCAGCAGCTTATGGAGTGGAGAGACCCAGTACTTC	CASSLWSGETQYF
15	TRBJ1-2	TRBV28	.	TRBD1	TGTGCCAGCAGTGCCGCCGGGACAGTCAATTATGGCTACACCTTC	CASSAAGTVNYGYTF
17	TRBJ1-6	TRBV3-1/TRBV3-2	.	.	TGTGCCAGCAGCCAAAAAGATCTACAGGGATGGAATTCACCCCTCCACTTT	CASSQKDLQGWNSPLHF
17	TRBJ2-3	TRBV27	.	TRBD1	TGTGCCAGCAGTTATACAGGGGCGGCAGGTTGGGCAGATACGCAGTATTTT	CASSYTGAAGWADTQYF
15	TRBJ2-7	TRBV10-3	.	TRBD1	TGTGCCATCAGGGGCGACAGGGGGATCTCCTACGAGCAGTACTTC	CAIRGDRGISYEQYF
14	TRBJ2-2	TRBV24-1	.	.	TGTGCCACCAGTGTGCAGGGGGGAACCGGGGAGCTGTTTTTT	CATSVQGGTGELFF
16	TRBJ1-4	TRBV7-6	.	.	TGTGCCAGCAGCTACGCGGGACTTGGGGTTAATGAAAAACTGTTTTTT	CASSYAGLGVNEKLFF
15	TRBJ1-4	TRBV7-9	.	.	TGTGCCAGCAGCTTAGAAAACAGGGCGAATGAAAAACTGTTTTTT	CASSLENRANEKLFF
16	TRBJ2-1	TRBV4-3	.	.	TGCGCCAGCAGCCAAGGGAGCGGCAGTACCTACAATGAGCAGTTCTTC	CASSQGSGSTYNEQFF
14	TRBJ2-7	TRBV18	.	.	TGTGCCAGCTCGACAAATAGCGGTACCTACGAGCAGTACTTC	CASSTNSGTYEQYF
14	TRBJ2-7	TRBV21-1	.	.	TGTGCCAGCAGAAAGGGGGCAGAGACCTACGAGCAGTACTTC	CASRKGAETYEQYF
15	TRBJ2-7	TRBV11-2	.	TRBD2	TGTGCCAGCAGCCCCTCTAGCGGGAGGGCCTACGAGCAGTACTTC	CASSPSSGRAYEQYF
16	TRBJ2-2	TRBV12-5	few	.	TGTGCTAGTGGTTTGGGGCTATTACAGGGCTCCGGGGAGCTGTTTTTT	CASGLGLLQGSGELFF
13	TRBJ1-2	TRBV13	few	.	TGTGCCAGCAGCTTAGGGCAGGGGATAGGCTACACCTTC	CASSLGQGIGYTF